This passage covers 22 T cell receptor beta chains from one sample sequenced in a study of T cell repertoires in cytomegalovirus infection. TCRdb re-called the reads with MiXCR, one entry per CDR3 protein. In the table there are 500,000 to 600,000 distinct CDR3 sequences, 15% to 20% of which are singletons. The specimen sequenced was CD8+ T cells from PBMCs. The receptors come from a human donor in good health (CMV status not recorded). Some clones in this sample may be carry-over from other donors' samples.

This clonotype was recorded at least ten times. This rearrangement joins TRBV12-3 or TRBV12-4 to TRBJ2-7; TRBD2 might be the D (5 bases). The CDR3 loop spans 12 amino acids. V was shortened by 1 base and J by 6 bases, with 7 bases between the two germline ends. CDR3 in amino acids: CASSLVGVEQYF. CDR3 DNA: TGTGCCAGCAGTTTAGTCGGGGTCGAGCAGTACTTC.

The chain links TRBV7-6 to TRBJ2-1; 9 nucleotides match TRBD1. CDR1 and CDR2 from the germline V gene are SGHVS and FNYEAQ. The CDR3 is 14 residues long. The V gene end was trimmed by 2 bases and the J gene end by 8 bases; junction bases not matched to a gene: 4. The CDR3 DNA is TGTGCCAGCAGCTTAATCCGGACAGGGGATGAGCAGTTCTTC. Encoded protein: CASSLIRTGDEQFF.

The chain uses TRBV7-9 and TRBJ2-3; TRBD2 matches at 12 bases. Trimming removed 4 bases from V and 2 bases from J; junction bases left unmatched: 16. In germline, CDR1 is SEHNR, CDR2 FQNEAQ (reference sequence). CDR3 length equals 20 residues. The CDR3 loop reads CASSSGPSGRAGNPTDTQYF. The CDR3 bases are TGTGCCAGCAGCTCAGGCCCTAGCGGGAGGGCCGGGAATCCCACAGATACGCAGTATTTT.

The gene calls are TRBV29-1 and TRBJ2-7; maybe TRBD1 (5 bases). V lost 6 bases and J 6 bases, leaving 15 bases between the germline ends. The CDR3 sequence is 12 residues long. The germline V gene has CDR1 SQVTM and CDR2 ANQGSEA. The DNA of the CDR3 is TGCAGCGTGAAAACTGCAGGGCCCGAGCAGTACTTC. Translated, it gives CSVKTAGPEQYF.

There are many counts of this clonotype. The chain uses TRBV10-3 and TRBJ2-2; 7 bases are shared with TRBD2. Germline V lookup: CDR1 ENHRY, CDR2 SYGVKD. The CDR3 contains 16 residues. V lost 0 bases, J lost 3 bases, and 4 bases stayed unmatched. The CDR3 region is CAISESKSGDTGELFF. CDR3 bases: TGTGCCATCAGTGAGTCGAAAAGCGGGGACACCGGGGAGCTGTTTTTT.

This clonotype was counted at least ten times. The chain is built from TRBV11-2 and TRBJ1-1, with D hard to call. CDR1 and CDR2 (germline): SGHAT, FQNNGV. V gave up 1 base and J gave up 10 bases, with 7 bases separating them. CDR3 size: 11 residues. The CDR3 coding sequence is TGTGCCAGCAGCTTAGGTCCGGGAGCTTTCTTT. Translating gives CASSLGPGAFF.

Here the CDR3 reads CAWMGDSYEQYF. Written as DNA, the CDR3 is TGTGCCTGGATGGGCGACTCCTACGAGCAGTACTTC. The rearrangement links TRBV30 to TRBJ2-7; D remains unclear. V gave up 4 bases and J gave up 0 bases, with 7 bases separating them. The V gene's germline CDR1 is GTSNPN and CDR2 SVGIG (reference sequence). The CDR3 length is 12 residues.

With regard to this clonotype: Just one base apart from a much larger clone, this may be a read error. The rearrangement uses TRBV12-3 or TRBV12-4 and TRBJ2-1; 7 nucleotides line up with TRBD2. The CDR3 spans 15 residues. Losses at the gene ends were 6 bases for V and 9 bases for J; bases not matched to a gene: 14. The CDR3 nucleotides read TGTGCCAGCAGGCCGCCGGCGGGAGAGTGTGGTGAGCAGTTCTTC. Protein product: CASRPPAGECGEQFF.

The chain links TRBV27 to TRBJ1-6; D is uncertain. The V gene's germline CDR1 is MNHEY and CDR2 SMNVEV (reference sequence). V lost 4 bases to trimming and J lost 8 bases, with 9 bases between them. This CDR3 comprises 13 residues. The CDR3 spells CASSYQQYSPLHF. In nucleotides, the CDR3 is TGTGCCAGCAGTTATCAACAGTATTCACCCCTCCACTTT.

Written as DNA, the CDR3 is TGTGCCAGCAGTTACTCGACCACGAACACTGAAGCTTTCTTT. Protein: CASSYSTTNTEAFF. The chain employs TRBV6-5 and TRBJ1-1; D call uncertain. Germline V CDR1 and CDR2: MNHEY, SVGAGI. The CDR3 extends over 14 amino acids. The germline V and J ends were trimmed by 0 bases and 1 base, with 6 bases remaining between them.

There are many counts of this clonotype. V usage is TRBV7-9 and J usage is TRBJ1-1; D call uncertain. Trimming shortened V by 6 bases and J by 0 bases, and 8 bases separated the two germline ends. This CDR3 is built from 13 residues. Per germline, CDR1 SEHNR and CDR2 FQNEAQ (reference sequence). The CDR3 DNA sequence: TGTGCCAGCAGACACGGAGTGAACACTGAAGCTTTCTTT. Its protein product is CASRHGVNTEAFF. The variable domain in full, with the rest retrieved from reference TRBV7-9 and TRBJ1-1, is DTGVSQNPRHKITKRGQNVTFRCDPISEHNRLYWYRQTLGQGPEFLTYFQNEAQLEKSRLLSDRFSAERPKGSFSTLEIQRTEQGDSAMYLCASRHGVNTEAFFGQGTRLTVV.

This clonotype was counted many times. V gene TRBV27 combines with J gene TRBJ2-1; 8 positions agree with TRBD2. Germline V gene sequence: CDR1 MNHEY, CDR2 SMNVEV (reference sequence). The CDR3 is made up of 15 amino acids. Trimming removed 5 bases from V and 6 bases from J; junction bases left unmatched: 9. The CDR3 DNA reads as TGTGCCAGCAGTCCCGGGGGGGCGGCCATCAATGAGCAGTTCTTC. Its protein is CASSPGGAAINEQFF.

This clonotype has ten or more counts. V is TRBV10-3 and J is TRBJ2-3; D remains ambiguous. From germline, CDR1 is ENHRY and CDR2 SYGVKD. The V end was cut by 2 bases, the J end by 0 bases, with 3 bases between. The CDR3 has 13 residues. The CDR3 protein is CAISERSTDTQYF. In nucleotides, the CDR3 is TGTGCCATCAGTGAGCGGAGCACAGATACGCAGTATTTT.

The chain has TRBV3-1 and TRBJ2-7, with 9 bases fitting TRBD2. V lost 3 bases, J lost 7 bases, and 16 bases stayed unmatched. This CDR3 spans 17 amino acids. Germline V CDR1 and CDR2: LGHDT, YNNKEL (reference sequence). The CDR3 DNA sequence: TGTGCCAGCAGCCACCACTCCTTAGCGGGGGCCCAGGGGGAGCAGTACTTC. As protein: CASSHHSLAGAQGEQYF.

The chain has TRBV4-1 and TRBJ1-1, with 9 bases lining up with TRBD1. V was clipped by 2 bases and J by 0 bases; unmatched bases: 7. Germline CDR1 MGHRA, CDR2 YSYEKL. The CDR3 is 17 residues long. The CDR3: CASSQRTGGEMNTEAFF. The CDR3 nucleotides read TGCGCCAGCAGCCAACGTACAGGGGGCGAGATGAACACTGAAGCTTTCTTT.

In this sample, this clonotype turned up many times. The chain couples TRBV6-1 to TRBJ2-7; TRBD1 or TRBD2 may be the D gene (5 bases each). Germline V gene lookup returns CDR1 MNHNS and CDR2 SASEGT. The CDR3 extends over 15 amino acids. The V end lost 3 bases, the J end lost 3 bases, and 15 bases lay between the germline ends. The CDR3 bases are TGTGCCAGCAGTGACCTCCGGGACGGATTCTACGAGCAGTACTTC. This sequence encodes CASSDLRDGFYEQYF.

CDR3 amino acids: CSVVLSGTLDTQYF. The CDR3 DNA follows: TGCAGCGTTGTTTTGAGCGGGACTCTAGATACGCAGTATTTT. The gene calls are TRBV29-1 and TRBJ2-3; TRBD2 matches 7 bases. J lost 5 bases, V lost 4 bases, and 9 bases had no gene match. The length of the CDR3 is 14 residues. Germline CDR1 reads SQVTM; CDR2 reads ANQGSEA.

The V call is TRBV5-1, the J call TRBJ2-5; 9 nucleotides align to TRBD1. There are 17 residues in the CDR3. The germline V gene encodes CDR1 SGHRS and CDR2 YFSETQ. J gave up 4 bases and V 3 bases, and 13 bases lay outside the gene matches. DNA of the CDR3: TGCGCCAGCAGCTCAAACTTCCCGGGACAGGGCGGAGAGACCCAGTACTTC. Protein product: CASSSNFPGQGGETQYF.

This clonotype was seen only a few times. The gene calls are TRBV29-1 and TRBJ2-1, with 8 nucleotides matching TRBD2. Germline V gives CDR1 SQVTM, CDR2 ANQGSEA. Unmatched junction bases numbered 19, after V lost 6 bases and J lost 15 bases. The CDR3 spans 14 residues. Here the CDR3 reads CSVSGGVAGPLGFF. The CDR3 DNA reads TGCAGCGTCTCGGGGGGGGTAGCGGGCCCCCTGGGGTTCTTC.

This clonotype was seen many times. The chain joins TRBV6-1 to TRBJ1-1; 8 nucleotides line up with TRBD1. Germline loops: CDR1 MNHNS, CDR2 SASEGT. Trimming cost V 4 bases and J 4 bases; bases outside gene matches: 5. CDR3 length equals 14 residues. CDR3 residues: CASSAGGVVTEAFF. CDR3 sequence (DNA): TGTGCCAGCAGTGCAGGGGGCGTCGTCACTGAAGCTTTCTTT.

This clonotype was found a few times. The chain employs TRBV29-1 and TRBJ2-3; 13 bases fit TRBD2. V was pared by 7 bases and J by 4 bases, with 17 bases of the junction left unmatched. This CDR3 comprises 18 residues. Germline-derived CDR1 and CDR2 are SQVTM and ANQGSEA. The CDR3 here is CSALWTSGRVQGPDTQYF. In DNA, the CDR3 is TGCAGCGCCTTATGGACTAGCGGGAGAGTTCAGGGGCCAGATACGCAGTATTTT.

The chain carries TRBV19 and TRBJ2-5; 11 bases align to TRBD2. The CDR3 is 18 residues long. CDR1 is LNHDA, CDR2 SQIVND, per germline (reference sequence). V dropped 4 bases and J dropped 4; count of bases not matched to a gene: 14. As DNA, the CDR3 is TGTGCCAGTAGTACGCCGGGACTAGCGGAATCGGTGGTAGAGACCCAGTACTTC. Protein sequence: CASSTPGLAESVVETQYF. The full variable domain, rest sourced from reference TRBV19 and TRBJ2-5, is DGGITQSPKYLFRKEGQNVTLSCEQNLNHDAMYWYRQDPGQGLRLIYYSQIVNDFQKGDIAEGYSVSREKKESFPLTVTSAQKNPTAFYLCASSTPGLAESVVETQYFGPGTRLLVL.